The 32 T cell receptor beta chains presented below share a single source sample, sequenced in a study of tumor-infiltrating lymphocytes in primary liver carcinoma. From around 500 ng of total RNA, TCR beta-specific cDNA was reverse-transcribed using a constant-region primer. Amplification in three nested multiplex PCR rounds with slightly modified ARM-PCR gave rise to TCR beta libraries. Forward primers for TRBV1-TRBV30 and a C-beta reverse primer served the first two PCR rounds, at roughly 10 cycles each. TCRdb reprocessed the multiplex PCR reads via MiXCR and lists one record per CDR3 protein. The table has around 40,000 distinct CDR3 sequences, about three quarters seen once; the top ten hold about 20%. Total RNA and DNA came together from around 20-30 mg of bulk tissue without cell sorting. Sequenced sample: liver tumor tissue from sampling region 2. Subset meaning: tumor region T2, inferior pole. These receptors came from a man aged 35-49 years with primary liver carcinoma and hepatitis B virus infection.

This clonotype is judged medium-sized. J is TRBJ2-5 and V is TRBV28, with TRBD1 identical over 8 bases. The CDR3 spans 14 residues. The V gene's germline CDR1 is MDHEN and CDR2 SYDVKM. J lost 4 bases, V lost 7 bases, and 8 bases had no gene match. The CDR3 spells CASTPDRVVETQYF. CDR3 DNA sequence: TGTGCCAGCACGCCGGACAGGGTGGTAGAGACCCAGTACTTC.

As to this clonotype: The junction departs from germline at one end; a sequencing error may be responsible. V gene TRBV10-2 combines with J gene TRBJ2-1; a weak D match, TRBD1 (5 bases). In germline, CDR1 is WSHSY, CDR2 SAAADI. The CDR3 runs 12 residues. DNA of the CDR3: TGCGCCGGCAGCAGGGCAAACTATGAGCAGTTCTTC. Its translation: CAGSRANYEQFF.

This clonotype came up once. Germline is not matched at one junction end, which may reflect a read error. The rearrangement joins TRBV5-1 to TRBJ2-2, with 7 bases fitting TRBD1. Germline CDR1 is SGHRS and CDR2 is YFSETQ. The CDR3 sequence is 15 residues long. CDR3 in amino acids: CVSSDRVPNTGALFF. CDR3 nucleotide sequence: TGCGTCAGCAGCGACAGGGTCCCGAACACCGGGGCGCTGTTTTTC.

As for this clonotype: Since the CDR3 does not end with the conserved phenylalanine or tryptophan, this likely comes from a read error. This CDR3 is CARSLPVQGGGTQYL. DNA for the CDR3: TGTGCCAGAAGCTTACCCGTGCAGGGAGGGGGGACCCAGTACTTA. The V gene is TRBV11-2, the J gene TRBJ2-5; D might be TRBD2 (7 bases). CDR1 SGHAT and CDR2 FQNNGV come from the germline V gene. This CDR3 contains 15 residues.

The chain uses TRBV11-2 and TRBJ2-7; D not certain. The closer fit of TRBJ2-1 to the DNA end suggests the J call may be wrong. This CDR3 is built from 11 residues. The germline gives CDR1 SGHAT, CDR2 FQNNGV. DNA for the CDR3: TGTGCCAGCAGCACATCCTACGAGCAGTTCTTC. This gives the protein CASSTSYEQFF.

Points on this clonotype: Because it lacks the conserved phenylalanine or tryptophan at the end, this CDR3 is likely a read error. The chain is built from TRBV4-1 and TRBJ1-5; D not certain. Trimming took off 6 bases at V and 1 base at J, with 13 bases between the two ends. In germline, CDR1 is MGHRA, CDR2 YSYEKL. The CDR3 extends over 15 amino acids. CDR3 sequence reads: CASSPLEWSNQPQHY. CDR3 sequence (DNA): TGCGCCAGCAGTCCCTTAGAGTGGAGCAATCAGCCCCAGCATTAT.

To note about this clonotype: Its ends do not fully match the called genes, so a read error is possible. The rearrangement links TRBV10-3 to TRBJ2-3; 12 positions agree with TRBD2. CDR3 size: 18 residues. Germline CDR1 and CDR2: ENHRY and SYGVKD. The CDR3 loop reads CAISESLAGGPRTGTQYF. For the CDR3, the DNA is TGTGCCATCAGTGAGTCTCTAGCGGGAGGGCCCCGTACAGGTACGCAGTATTTT.

Comments on this clonotype: The junction departs from the called germline gene at one end, perhaps through a read error. The chain employs TRBV16 and TRBJ2-2, with D perhaps matching TRBD1 (5 bases). CDR3 size: 14 residues. Germline assignment: CDR1 KGHSY and CDR2 FQNENV. CDR3 loop: CAISRLKGVGELFF. As DNA, the CDR3 is TGTGCCATCAGCCGTCTGAAAGGGGTCGGGGAGCTGTTTTTT.

Regarding this clonotype: Compared with germline, one end of the junction differs, possibly owing to a read error. This chain's CDR3 is CASSPQGWLSTGQLFF. The CDR3 DNA follows: TGTGCCAGTAGTCCCCAGGGGTGGCTATCCACCGGGCAGCTGTTTTTT. The chain is built from TRBV19 and TRBJ2-2, with a weak D call TRBD1 (6 bases). From germline, CDR1 is LNHDA and CDR2 SQIVND (reference sequence). The CDR3 consists of 16 residues. Drawing the rest from reference TRBV19 and TRBJ2-2, the complete variable domain is DGGITQSPKYLFRKEGQNVTLSCEQNLNHDAMYWYRQDPGQGLRLIYYSQIVNDFQKGDIAEGYSVSREKKESFPLTVTSAQKNPTAFYLCASSPQGWLSTGQLFFGEGSRLTVL.

This clonotype was observed many times. This sequence joins TRBV28 and TRBJ1-2, with a weak D call TRBD1 (6 bases). The CDR3 is 14 amino acids. Germline V gene lookup returns CDR1 MDHEN and CDR2 SYDVKM. Trimming removed 3 bases from V and 2 bases from J, with 10 bases in between. The CDR3 DNA is TGTGCCAGCAGTTTCTCAGGGGCCAACTATGGCTACACCTTC. The encoded protein is CASSFSGANYGYTF.

This clonotype came up once. The conserved closing phenylalanine or tryptophan is absent in this CDR3, likely reflecting a read error. Here the CDR3 DNA reads TGTGCCAGCAGACCTCTTAGAGGGGGCTTCTCTGGGGCCAACGTCCTGACTTCA. Protein: CASRPLRGGFSGANVLTS. This rearrangement joins TRBV6-1 to TRBJ2-6; 7 bases line up with TRBD1. The CDR3 contains 18 residues. V lost 6 bases to trimming and J lost 0 bases; unmatched junction nucleotides: 11. Germline values: CDR1 MNHNS, CDR2 SASEGT.

Worth noting for this clonotype: The junction and the germline gene differ at one end; a read error may be behind it. This chain connects TRBV5-1 to TRBJ2-5; D remains ambiguous. In germline, CDR1 is SGHRS, CDR2 YFSETQ. The CDR3 length is 15 residues. DNA of the CDR3: TGCGCCGGCAGCTTCCCCGGGCGGAACCAAGAGACACAGTACTTC. Translated: CAGSFPGRNQETQYF.

In the case of this clonotype: Since a much larger clone is just one base distant, this may be a read error. V usage is TRBV5-1 and J usage is TRBJ1-1, with 9 bases matching TRBD1. The CDR3 spans 17 residues. CDR1 SGHRS and CDR2 YFSETQ come from the germline V gene. With V trimmed by 4 bases and J by 3 bases, 13 bases remained unmatched. The CDR3 protein is CASSLDPPGQGHTEAFF. DNA of the CDR3: TGCGCCAGCAGCCTCGACCCCCCGGGACAGGGACACACTGAAGCTTTCTTT.

The gene calls are TRBV30 and TRBJ2-1; weak D call: TRBD1 (5 bases). CDR1 is GTSNPN and CDR2 is SVGIG in the germline V gene (reference sequence). V lost 3 bases and J 5 bases, leaving 11 bases between the germline ends. The CDR3 contains 13 residues. The CDR3 loop is CAWSPNRNNEQFF. The CDR3 nucleotides are TGTGCCTGGAGCCCCAACAGGAACAATGAGCAGTTCTTC.

This chain connects TRBV9 to TRBJ2-1; the D is unclear. V shed 0 bases and J shed 0 bases, with 7 bases lying between them. The CDR3 has 15 residues. Germline V gives CDR1 SGDLS, CDR2 YYNGEE. CDR3 loop: CASSVGVSSYNEQFF. The CDR3 DNA sequence: TGTGCCAGCAGCGTAGGGGTGAGCTCCTACAATGAGCAGTTCTTC.

This clonotype is labeled medium-sized. The rearrangement joins TRBV4-3 to TRBJ2-7, with D hard to call. Looked up from germline, CDR1 is LGHNA and CDR2 is YSLEER. V shed 3 bases and J shed 0 bases, with 18 bases lying between them. This CDR3 region has 17 residues. CDR3 region: CASSQFLASGSSYEQYF. CDR3 coding DNA: TGCGCCAGCAGCCAGTTTCTCGCTAGTGGAAGCTCCTACGAGCAGTACTTC.

Of note for this clonotype: Since the CDR3 does not end with the conserved phenylalanine or tryptophan, this likely comes from a read error. Written as DNA, the CDR3 is TGTGCCAGCTTTCCCGGGACTAGCGGGACCAAAAACATTCAGTACTTA. It translates to CASFPGTSGTKNIQYL. The chain recombines TRBV11-1 with TRBJ2-4, with 13 bases identical to TRBD2. CDR1 is SGHAT, CDR2 FQDESV, per germline (reference sequence). CDR3 length: 16 amino acids. After removal of 8 bases from V and 2 bases from J, the junction contained 6 bases not matched to a gene.

About this clonotype: Lacking the conserved final phenylalanine or tryptophan, this CDR3 likely reflects a read error. The rearrangement links TRBV29-1 to TRBJ1-5; D call uncertain. Germline CDR1 and CDR2: SQVTM and ANQGSEA. The CDR3 has 12 amino acids. CDR3 loop: CRDEEGNQPQHL. In nucleotides, the CDR3 is TGCCGCGACGAAGAAGGGAATCAGCCCCAGCATCTT.

To note about this clonotype: The junction does not match germline at one end; this may be a read error. The CDR3 protein is CSVVSPTHEQYF. DNA for the CDR3: TGCAGCGTTGTGTCACCCACCCACGAGCAATACTTC. The V and J genes are TRBV29-1 and TRBJ2-7; no reliable D call. CDR3 length: 12 residues. In germline, CDR1 is SQVTM, CDR2 ANQGSEA.

V and J are TRBV12-3 or TRBV12-4 and TRBJ2-1; D is undetermined. This CDR3 is built from 12 residues. Trimming left V 8 bases short and J 6 bases short, with 11 bases between. CDR3 region: CASALVVNEQFF. The CDR3 DNA reads as TGTGCCAGCGCCCTAGTGGTCAATGAGCAGTTCTTC.

CDR3 in amino acids: CATTGIDQATQYF. The DNA of the CDR3 is TGTGCCACGACCGGGATAGACCAGGCGACCCAGTATTTT. This chain links TRBV10-3 with TRBJ1-5; tentative D call: TRBD2 (5 bases). TRBJ2-3 matches the DNA end more closely, so the J call is doubtful. The CDR3 totals 13 residues. Per germline, CDR1 ENHRY and CDR2 SYGVKD.

This clonotype was found a few times. The chain employs TRBV19 and TRBJ2-7, with D possibly being TRBD2 (6 bases). Germline V CDR1 and CDR2: LNHDA, SQIVND (reference sequence). This CDR3 has 17 amino acids. Between the trimmed V and J ends, which lost 5 bases and 0 bases, there was a span of 20 bases. CDR3 nucleotides: TGTGCCAGTAGTCGAAGATCGGGCGGGAATCGCTCCTACGAGCAGTACTTC. This translates into CASSRRSGGNRSYEQYF.

Points on this clonotype: The conserved final phenylalanine or tryptophan is absent from the CDR3, which likely points to a read error. The gene calls are TRBV29-1 and TRBJ2-5, with D possibly being TRBD2 (6 bases). Trimming removed 5 bases from V and 4 bases from J, with 20 bases in between. Germline V gene sequence: CDR1 SQVTM, CDR2 ANQGSEA. The CDR3 totals 15 residues. CDR3 residues: CSVRITGSWAETQYS. The DNA for the CDR3 is TGCAGCGTTCGGATTACCGGGAGTTGGGCAGAGACCCAGTACTCC.

On this clonotype itself: Germline is not matched at one junction end, which may reflect a read error. The genes are TRBV5-1 and TRBJ2-7, with 7 bases aligning to TRBD1. The germline gives CDR1 SGHRS, CDR2 YFSETQ. This CDR3 spans 14 amino acids. The DNA of the CDR3 is TGTGCCAGAAGCTTGGCAGGGGGTGAATCCGAGCAGTACTTC. Protein product: CARSLAGGESEQYF.

Comments on this clonotype: The junction departs from germline at one end; a sequencing error may be responsible. The chain is built from TRBV20-1 and TRBJ2-7; tentative D call: TRBD2 (6 bases). The CDR3 has 14 residues. Germline CDR1 reads DFQATT; CDR2 reads SNEGSKA (reference sequence). CDR3 nucleotide sequence: TGCAGTGCGAAGTACGGTGGGAGGTACTACGAACAGTGCTTC. Translated, it gives CSAKYGGRYYEQCF.

In the case of this clonotype: The junction and the germline gene differ at one end; a read error may be behind it. The V and J genes are TRBV5-1 and TRBJ1-2, with 7 bases fitting TRBD1. Germline CDR1 and CDR2: SGHRS and YFSETQ. CDR3 size: 13 residues. This CDR3 is CASTTRDSYGYSF. The CDR3 DNA is TGCGCTAGCACCACCCGGGACAGCTATGGCTACAGCTTC.

On this clonotype itself: The junction and the germline gene differ at one end; a read error may be behind it. The V and J genes are TRBV29-1 and TRBJ1-2; TRBD1 might be the D (5 bases). The CDR3 runs to 14 residues. The germline CDR1 and CDR2 sequences are SQVTM and ANQGSEA. The DNA for the CDR3 is TGCAGTGTTGGGGGGGTGGACTCATACCATGGCTACACCTTC. It specifies CSVGGVDSYHGYTF.

The chain couples TRBV11-2 to TRBJ2-5; possibly TRBD2 for D (5 bases). V lost 2 bases and J 13 bases, leaving 23 bases between the germline ends. Germline CDR1 is SGHAT and CDR2 is FQNNGV. The CDR3 runs 15 residues. The CDR3 spells CASSLTPYDGETLYF. CDR3 DNA sequence: TGTGCCAGCAGCTTAACCCCCTATGACGGGGAGACTCTGTACTTC.

For this clonotype: Given the absence of the conserved phenylalanine or tryptophan at the CDR3 end, a read error is likely. The rearrangement uses TRBV11-2 and TRBJ2-5, with TRBD1 matching over 10 bases. This CDR3 region has 15 residues. Germline V CDR1 and CDR2: SGHAT, FQNNGV. The CDR3 DNA reads as TGTGCCAGCAGCTTACCGACAGGGGGCGTCGAGAGCCAGTACTTA. Protein product: CASSLPTGGVESQYL.

This clonotype was detected many times. This rearrangement joins TRBV5-1 to TRBJ2-1, with TRBD1 matching 10 bases. With 4 bases clipped from V and 2 bases from J, the junction kept 3 bases outside the gene matches. Germline-derived CDR1 and CDR2 are SGHRS and YFSETQ. The CDR3 sequence is 15 residues long. The CDR3 region is CASSGDRGPYNEQFF. In DNA, the CDR3 is TGCGCCAGCAGCGGGGACAGGGGCCCCTACAATGAGCAGTTCTTC.

Details on this clonotype: A junction boundary mismatches the germline segment, possibly from a read error. The J gene is TRBJ2-7, the V gene TRBV6-2 or TRBV6-3, with TRBD2 as a possible D gene (5 bases). The CDR3 runs to 14 residues. Germline CDR1 is MNHEY and CDR2 is SVGEGT. CDR3 nucleotides: TGTGCAAGCAAAAGACTGCAGGAGGTCTACGAGCAGTACTTC. The encoded protein is CASKRLQEVYEQYF.

CDR3 loop: CASIQGLPSGTSGRADTQYF. The CDR3 region has the DNA TGCGCCAGTATCCAAGGTCTTCCCTCCGGGACTAGCGGGAGAGCAGATACGCAGTATTTT. The chain carries TRBV4-3 and TRBJ2-3; 14 bases are shared with TRBD2. Germline V gene sequence: CDR1 LGHNA, CDR2 YSLEER. Trimming at V came to 9 bases and at J to 4 bases, leaving 21 bases not matched to a gene. The CDR3 sequence is 20 residues long.